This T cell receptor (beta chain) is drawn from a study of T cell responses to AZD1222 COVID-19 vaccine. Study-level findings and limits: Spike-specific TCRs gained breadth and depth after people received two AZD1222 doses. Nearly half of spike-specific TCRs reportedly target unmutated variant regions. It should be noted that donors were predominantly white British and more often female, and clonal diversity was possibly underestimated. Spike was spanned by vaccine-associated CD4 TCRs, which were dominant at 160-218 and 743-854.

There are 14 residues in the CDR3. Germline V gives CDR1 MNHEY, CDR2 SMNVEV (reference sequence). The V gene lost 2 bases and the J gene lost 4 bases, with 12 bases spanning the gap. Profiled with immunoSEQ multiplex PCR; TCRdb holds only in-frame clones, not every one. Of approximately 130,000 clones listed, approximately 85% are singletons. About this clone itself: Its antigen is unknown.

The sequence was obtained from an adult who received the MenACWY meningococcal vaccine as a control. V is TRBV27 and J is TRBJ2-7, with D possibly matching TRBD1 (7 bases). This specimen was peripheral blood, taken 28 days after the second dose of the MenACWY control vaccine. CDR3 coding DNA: TGTGCCAGCAGTTTAGTTGCAGGGGGGTACGAGCAGTACTTC. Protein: CASSLVAGGYEQYF.